Below are 26 T cell receptor beta chains sequenced from a single sample in a study of T cell responses to AZD1222 COVID-19 vaccine. Only in-frame clones appear in the TCRdb table, and some are missing; sequencing was by immunoSEQ multiplex PCR. The table records some 100,000 clones, roughly 89% of them present only once. The sequences come from peripheral blood, collected 28 days after the second AZD1222 dose. Every receptor here comes from an adult who received the AZD1222 COVID-19 vaccine.

This chain links TRBV5-5 with TRBJ2-7; TRBD2 might be the D (6 bases). Germline CDR1 and CDR2: SGHKS and YYEKEE (reference sequence). Trimming took off 0 bases at V and 0 bases at J, with 10 bases between the two ends. The CDR3 totals 15 residues. The CDR3 reads CASSLAIGSSYEQYF. The DNA for the CDR3 is TGTGCCAGCAGCTTGGCCATCGGGAGCTCCTACGAGCAGTACTTC.

The chain has TRBV4-2 and TRBJ1-2, with D possibly TRBD1 on 5 matching bases. CDR1 and CDR2 (germline): LGHNA, YNFKEQ. This CDR3 spans 12 amino acids. V dropped 4 bases and J dropped 8 bases, with 11 bases sitting between them. The CDR3 protein is CASSRGGEGYTF. CDR3 nucleotide sequence: TGTGCCAGCAGCCGGGGGGGGGAAGGCTACACCTTC.

This clone occurred once. V is TRBV10-3 and J is TRBJ2-7; D perhaps matches TRBD1 (6 bases). Trimming removed 11 bases from V and 3 bases from J, with 20 bases in between. The CDR3 runs 14 residues. Per germline, CDR1 ENHRY and CDR2 SYGVKD. CDR3 sequence reads: CASAPGDSNYEQYF. The CDR3, as DNA: TGTGCCTCCGCGCCAGGGGATTCCAACTACGAGCAGTACTTC.

This chain joins TRBV2 and TRBJ2-1; 8 nucleotides match TRBD2. From germline, CDR1 is SNHLY and CDR2 FYNNEI. Trimming cost V 5 bases and J 5 bases; bases outside gene matches: 8. CDR3 length: 15 amino acids. For the CDR3, the DNA is TGTGCCAGCAGTCTTCTTACCGGGGGGGACAATGAGCAGTTCTTC. Its protein product is CASSLLTGGDNEQFF.

CDR3 loop: CASSLVGGTGQHEQYF. In nucleotides, the CDR3 is TGTGCCAGCAGCTTAGTGGGGGGGACAGGGCAACACGAGCAGTACTTC. V is TRBV11-3 and J is TRBJ2-7; 9 bases line up with TRBD1. This CDR3 has 16 amino acids. Trimming took 1 base from V and 5 from J; bases not matched to a gene: 9. CDR1 is SGHNT, CDR2 YENEEA, per germline.

V usage is TRBV6-5 and J usage is TRBJ2-7, with TRBD2 matching over 7 bases. Germline V gives CDR1 MNHEY, CDR2 SVGAGI. V lost 6 bases and J lost 9; bases outside the gene matches: 8. The CDR3 covers 12 residues. CDR3 sequence: CASRGRDGPQYF. CDR3 in DNA: TGTGCCAGCAGAGGGAGGGATGGACCGCAGTACTTC.

This sequence joins TRBV3-1 (or the pseudogene TRBV3-2) and TRBJ1-3; no definite D call. V shed 3 bases and J shed 1 base, with 10 bases lying between them. The CDR3 spans 15 residues. Germline V gene data show CDR1 as LGHDT and CDR2 as YNNKEL (reference sequence). The CDR3: CASSQAVSSGNTIYF. For the CDR3, the DNA is TGTGCCAGCAGCCAGGCAGTCAGTTCTGGAAACACCATATATTTT.

This rearrangement joins TRBV29-1 to TRBJ1-2, with 10 bases lining up with TRBD1. The CDR3 runs to 13 residues. CDR1 is SQVTM, CDR2 ANQGSEA, per germline. Losses at the gene ends were 0 bases for V and 7 bases for J; bases not matched to a gene: 2. This CDR3 is CSVEEGQGVGYTF. The CDR3 region has the DNA TGCAGCGTTGAAGAAGGACAGGGGGTTGGCTACACCTTC. Full variable domain (rest looked up from reference TRBV29-1 and TRBJ1-2): SAVISQKPSRDICQRGTSLTIQCQVDSQVTMMFWYRQQPGQSLTLIATANQGSEATYESGFVIDKFPISRPNLTFSTLTVSNMSPEDSSIYLCSVEEGQGVGYTFGSGTRLTVV.

This clone was picked up a small number of times. The chain couples TRBV11-3 to TRBJ2-7, with D perhaps matching TRBD2 (6 bases). The V end was cut by 1 base, the J end by 4 bases, with 11 bases between. Germline V lookup: CDR1 SGHNT, CDR2 YENEEA. The CDR3 consists of 14 residues. CDR3 sequence (DNA): TGTGCCAGCAGCTTAGCGGGAGAGATGTACGAGCAGTACTTC. Protein: CASSLAGEMYEQYF.

The chain employs TRBV19 and TRBJ2-5; the match to TRBD2 covers 7 bases. In germline, CDR1 is LNHDA, CDR2 SQIVND (reference sequence). V shed 4 bases and J 5 bases; nucleotides not matched to a gene: 10. This CDR3 comprises 15 residues. The CDR3 is CASSSHGTIVETQYF. The CDR3 coding sequence is TGTGCCAGTAGTAGCCACGGGACTATAGTCGAGACCCAGTACTTC.

The CDR3 region is CAAGAASTDTQYF. CDR3 nucleotides: TGTGCAGCGGGGGCAGCTAGCACAGATACGCAGTATTTT. The V gene is TRBV7-9, the J gene TRBJ2-3; 8 bases map to TRBD2. There are 13 residues in the CDR3. Germline V gene data show CDR1 as SEHNR and CDR2 as FQNEAQ (reference sequence).

The V call is TRBV7-2, the J call TRBJ2-1; possible D gene TRBD1, 5 bases. The CDR3 totals 15 residues. Germline V gene data show CDR1 as SGHTA and CDR2 as FQGNSA. V was shortened by 1 base and J by 0 bases, with 7 bases between the two germline ends. The CDR3 is CASSLVQASYNEQFF. The CDR3 DNA is TGTGCCAGCAGCTTAGTACAGGCCTCCTACAATGAGCAGTTCTTC. The full variable domain, completed using reference TRBV7-2 and TRBJ2-1, is GAGVSQSPSNKVTEKGKDVELRCDPISGHTALYWYRQSLGQGLEFLIYFQGNSAPDKSGLPSDRFSAERTGGSVSTLTIQRTQQEDSAVYLCASSLVQASYNEQFFGPGTRLTVL.

V usage is TRBV24-1 and J usage is TRBJ1-5, with D unresolved. Trimming stripped 9 bases from V and 6 bases from J, with 11 bases between. This CDR3 has 12 residues. The germline V gene encodes CDR1 KGHDR and CDR2 SFDVKD. The CDR3 DNA is TGTGCCACCGGTGCAGGAGCTCAGCCCCAGCATTTT. Protein product: CATGAGAQPQHF.

This clone qualifies as medium-sized. This specimen includes other DNA sequences encoding the same CDR3. This chain joins TRBV7-9 and TRBJ2-7; D may be TRBD1 (6 bases). V was pared by 0 bases and J by 3 bases, with 6 bases between. Germline V gene data show CDR1 as SEHNR and CDR2 as FQNEAQ (reference sequence). CDR3 length: 13 amino acids. CDR3 in amino acids: CASSLAGGYEQYF. The CDR3 nucleotides read TGTGCCAGCAGCTTAGCAGGGGGCTACGAGCAGTACTTC.

The chain joins TRBV15 to TRBJ1-4; D may be TRBD1 (5 bases). V lost 0 bases and J lost 0, with 8 bases in between. The germline gives CDR1 LNHNV, CDR2 YYDKDF (reference sequence). The CDR3 contains 16 residues. CDR3 sequence reads: CATSRELTATNEKLFF. CDR3 DNA: TGTGCCACCAGCAGAGAATTGACAGCAACTAATGAAAAACTGTTTTTT.

V is TRBV5-1 and J is TRBJ1-2; weak D call: TRBD1 (6 bases). V lost 1 base to trimming and J lost 4 bases, with 14 bases between them. Germline lookup yields CDR1 SGHRS and CDR2 YFSETQ. This CDR3 is built from 15 residues. For the CDR3, the DNA is TGCGCCAGCAGCTTGCAAGGGGGGCCAGGCTATGGCTACACCTTC. This codes for CASSLQGGPGYGYTF.

This chain connects TRBV18 to TRBJ2-7; TRBD2 agrees at 10 bases. There are 14 residues in the CDR3. Germline lookup yields CDR1 KGHSH and CDR2 LQKENI. With 3 bases clipped from V and 5 bases from J, the junction kept 4 bases outside the gene matches. As DNA, the CDR3 is TGTGCCAGCTCACCGGCGAGCGGGAGGGACGAGCAGTACTTC. It yields the protein CASSPASGRDEQYF.

The CDR3 is CASRLPPGGKAFF. CDR3 nucleotides: TGTGCCAGCAGACTCCCTCCAGGGGGCAAAGCTTTCTTT. The chain uses TRBV6-5 and TRBJ1-1; TRBD1 aligns across 8 bases. The CDR3 extends over 13 amino acids. Unmatched junction bases numbered 9, after V lost 6 bases and J lost 9 bases. The germline gives CDR1 MNHEY, CDR2 SVGAGI.

The chain employs TRBV7-2 and TRBJ2-1; D is perhaps TRBD1 (5 bases). CDR1 and CDR2 (germline): SGHTA, FQGNSA. The CDR3 sequence is 15 residues long. Between the trimmed V and J ends, which lost 1 base and 9 bases, there was a span of 16 bases. This chain's CDR3 is CASSLVVNRQGEQFF. CDR3 sequence (DNA): TGTGCCAGCAGCTTAGTAGTCAACCGGCAGGGTGAGCAGTTCTTC.

The J gene is TRBJ2-1, the V gene TRBV7-8; 10 bases line up with TRBD2. The V and J ends lost 4 bases and 3 bases, in that order; junction bases with no gene match: 3. Germline lookup yields CDR1 SGHVS and CDR2 FQNEAQ. The CDR3 is 15 amino acids. CDR3 protein: CASSSGLAVYNEQFF. The CDR3 DNA sequence: TGTGCCAGCAGCTCCGGACTAGCGGTCTACAATGAGCAGTTCTTC.

V usage is TRBV28 and J usage is TRBJ1-1; D remains unclear. V shed 8 bases and J shed 0 bases, with 10 bases lying between them. The CDR3 is 13 residues long. CDR1 is MDHEN and CDR2 is SYDVKM in the germline V gene. The CDR3 DNA is TGTGCCAGCCTCTACCGGGTGAACACTGAAGCTTTCTTT. As protein: CASLYRVNTEAFF.

J is TRBJ2-1 and V is TRBV6-5; TRBD1 is a possible D gene (6 bases). V shed 7 bases and J shed 3 bases, with 13 bases lying between them. Germline CDR1 is MNHEY and CDR2 is SVGAGI. The CDR3 contains 14 residues. This chain's CDR3 is CASKGGIGYNEQFF. CDR3 nucleotide sequence: TGTGCCAGCAAAGGGGGAATCGGCTACAATGAGCAGTTCTTC.

In DNA, the CDR3 is TGCGCCAGCAGCGGACAGGGTTTCTTCACAGATACGCAGTATTTT. Translation gives CASSGQGFFTDTQYF. The chain employs TRBV5-1 and TRBJ2-3; the match to TRBD1 covers 8 bases. The CDR3 has 15 amino acids. Trimming at V came to 4 bases and at J to 2 bases, leaving 6 bases not matched to a gene. Germline V gene lookup returns CDR1 SGHRS and CDR2 YFSETQ.

The rearrangement joins TRBV5-5 to TRBJ1-2, with 9 bases fitting TRBD1. The germline V gene encodes CDR1 SGHKS and CDR2 YYEKEE (reference sequence). This CDR3 region has 16 residues. V lost 0 bases and J lost 5; bases outside the gene matches: 8. CDR3 sequence (DNA): TGTGCCAGCAGCTTGGGGGGTTGGGACAGGGCTTATGGCTACACCTTC. Protein sequence: CASSLGGWDRAYGYTF.

This clone has more than one count but fewer than ten. The V call is TRBV6-2 or TRBV6-3, the J call TRBJ2-7; TRBD2 agrees at 10 bases. The CDR3 consists of 13 residues. The trim removed 4 bases at V and 3 bases at J, leaving 0 bases unmatched. Germline-derived CDR1 and CDR2 are MNHEY and SVGEGT. This CDR3 is CASSLAGGYEQYF. Here the CDR3 DNA reads TGTGCCAGCAGTTTAGCGGGAGGCTACGAGCAGTACTTC.

J is TRBJ1-5 and V is TRBV24-1; D unresolved. With 6 bases removed from V and 4 bases from J, the gap between germline ends came to 15 bases. The germline V gene has CDR1 KGHDR and CDR2 SFDVKD. This CDR3 contains 15 residues. The CDR3 region is CATSRLEGLNQPQHF. As DNA, the CDR3 is TGTGCCACCAGTAGGTTAGAGGGTCTGAATCAGCCCCAGCATTTT.